The following is a TCR beta chain sequence with its context. The antigen remains unidentified. These donors, healthy bone marrow donors, were studied. The record originates from a study of cytomegalovirus exposure and HLA in healthy donors. Overall study findings and caveats: The authors considered a cluster of highly shared sequence variants likely to be a sequencing artifact. Evidence from a later analysis indicated that most CMV-associated TCR beta chains looked HLA-restricted.

PCR employed 60 Vbeta and 13 Jbeta primers. The method was immunoSEQ multiplex PCR; TCRdb's version includes in-frame clones alone and lacks a portion of them. The data show about 99,000 clones, about three quarters seen once. This CDR3 comprises 16 residues. Germline CDR1 SGHRS, CDR2 YFSETQ. Trimming stripped 2 bases from V and 0 bases from J, with 13 bases between. The sequence was collected from a young woman in good health and CMV-seropositive. The chain recombines TRBV5-1 with TRBJ2-3; D perhaps matches TRBD2 (5 bases). The sample was PBMCs. As DNA, the CDR3 is TGCGCCAGCAGCTTCATGGGAGACCAGAGCACAGATACGCAGTATTTT. This gives the protein CASSFMGDQSTDTQYF.